This TCR beta chain was sequenced for a study of post-analysis software for immune sequencing data. Study-level background: Included among the disease courses, which were recorded for the cohort, were relapsing-remitting, secondary progressive and progressive-relapsing multiple sclerosis. Study conclusions and caveats: Co-batched samples clustered tightly together by F measure. Comparison of patients with controls showed about 5 TRBV segments more frequent in patients, TRBV5-6, TRBV5-1 and TRBV20-1 among them. Those with multiple sclerosis, the patient group, showed significantly lower normalized Chao1 diversity than controls.

The germline V gene has CDR1 SEHNR and CDR2 FQNEAQ (reference sequence). Trimming removed 3 bases at V and 4 bases at J, with 9 bases between. The CDR3 covers 14 residues. With respect to this clonotype: What it recognizes is unknown.

Unique molecular identifiers were built into the TCR beta cDNA libraries. Each batch of roughly 0.9 to 10 million T cells produced 500,000 to 600,000 cDNA molecules. TCRdb itself ran the PCR reads through MiXCR, one entry per CDR3 protein. The sample lists 600,000 to 700,000 distinct CDR3 sequences, about 60% occurring once. The material sequenced was blood. The TCR comes from a girl aged 2 to 9 with multiple sclerosis. This rearrangement joins TRBV7-9 to TRBJ1-4; D is unresolved. CDR3 protein: CASSLDFDNEKLFF. The CDR3 DNA sequence: TGTGCCAGCAGCTTGGACTTCGATAATGAAAAACTGTTTTTT.